Listed here are 6 T cell receptor beta chains from one sample, sequenced in a study of tumor-infiltrating lymphocytes in primary liver carcinoma. The authors took blood RNA from unsorted whole blood and also extracted germline DNA. The investigators made TCR beta cDNA from about 0.45 ug total RNA, using a constant-region primer. Investigators got TCR beta libraries out of three nested multiplex PCR rounds, done with slightly modified ARM-PCR. It was with TRBV1-TRBV30 forward primers and a C-beta reverse primer that the first two PCR rounds were run, at around 11 cycles each. TCRdb re-called the multiplex PCR reads with MiXCR, one entry per CDR3 protein. This table holds about 180,000 distinct CDR3 sequences, approximately 60% found once. Sequencing was done on a sample of peripheral blood. The receptor set was obtained from a man aged 35 to 55 with primary liver carcinoma and hepatitis B virus infection.

This chain uses TRBV4-1 with TRBJ2-7; the D gene is possibly TRBD2 (7 bases). The V end lost 0 bases, the J end lost 2 bases, and 11 bases lay between the germline ends. The germline gives CDR1 MGHRA, CDR2 YSYEKL. The CDR3 sequence is 15 residues long. The CDR3 is CASSQDAGAPYEQYF. CDR3 coding DNA: TGCGCCAGCAGCCAAGATGCGGGGGCCCCCTACGAGCAGTACTTC.

As concerns this clonotype: One junction end disagrees with the germline gene, perhaps due to a read error. V is TRBV7-9 and J is TRBJ2-7; D may be TRBD1 (5 bases). In germline, CDR1 is SEHNR, CDR2 FQNEAQ (reference sequence). This CDR3 contains 13 residues. In DNA form, the CDR3 reads TGTGCCAGCAGCGCACAGGATTCCTACGAACAGTACTTC. This translates into CASSAQDSYEQYF.

To note about this clonotype: This may come from a read error, since a much larger clone is one base off. Without the conserved terminal phenylalanine or tryptophan, this CDR3 likely stems from a read error. The gene calls are TRBV12-3 or TRBV12-4 and TRBJ2-7; 7 bases are shared with TRBD1. CDR3 size: 12 residues. V trimming: 6 bases; J trimming: 6 bases; junction bases outside the gene matches: 5. The CDR3, as DNA: TGTGCCAGCAGCGAAGGGACAGTCGAGCAGTACCTC. Encoded protein: CASSEGTVEQYL.

Comments on this clonotype: With a much larger clone just one base away, this may be a read error. The chain carries TRBV11-2 and TRBJ2-7; D might be TRBD2 (5 bases). Germline V CDR1 and CDR2: SGHAT, FQNNGV. The length of the CDR3 is 12 residues. The chain's CDR3 is CVSSFGVREQYF. The CDR3 nucleotides read TGTGTCAGCAGCTTCGGGGTTCGCGAGCAGTACTTC.

This clonotype was seen repeatedly, ten times or more. The rearrangement joins TRBV11-2 to TRBJ2-1; TRBD2 agrees at 9 bases. Trimming removed 1 base from V and 1 base from J; junction bases left unmatched: 14. This CDR3 region has 20 residues. CDR1 is SGHAT and CDR2 is FQNNGV in the germline V gene. CDR3 sequence reads: CASSLALGAGGPGSYNEQFF. The CDR3 nucleotides read TGTGCCAGCAGCTTAGCCCTCGGGGCGGGAGGGCCCGGTTCCTACAATGAGCAGTTCTTC.

This clonotype was seen ten or more times. The CDR3 reads CASSLEHANSPLHF. The CDR3 region has the DNA TGTGCCAGCAGCTTGGAACACGCTAATTCACCCCTCCACTTT. V is TRBV5-4 and J is TRBJ1-6, with D hard to call. The CDR3 consists of 14 residues. V shed 0 bases and J shed 6 bases, with 7 bases lying between them. The germline V gene has CDR1 SGHNT and CDR2 YYREEE (reference sequence).